The source of this TCR beta chain is a study of cytomegalovirus exposure and HLA in healthy donors. Whole-study results and caveats: HLA alleles were associated with 16,000 or so TCR beta sequences in a later analysis at 0.05 false discovery rate. For cytomegalovirus status, the classifier reportedly gave diagnoses with high specificity and sensitivity. Productive status was seen about 90% or about 30% of the time for most TCR beta V segments in an earlier analysis.

Turning to this clone: The antigen is unknown.

In the PCR, 60 Vbeta and 13 Jbeta primers were used. Here immunoSEQ multiplex PCR was the method, and the copy in TCRdb shows in-frame clones only, minus some. The table has about 270,000 clones, under 80% seen once. V shed 0 bases and J shed 6 bases, with 6 bases lying between them. This CDR3 comprises 13 residues. CDR1 SGHNT and CDR2 YYREEE come from the germline V gene (reference sequence). Sequencing input: PBMCs. The sequence was obtained from a female donor in good health and CMV-seronegative. The V and J genes are TRBV5-4 and TRBJ2-2, with D tentatively TRBD2 (5 bases). As DNA, the CDR3 is TGTGCCAGCAGCTTGGCTAGCCCCGGGGAGCTGTTTTTT. Encoded protein: CASSLASPGELFF.